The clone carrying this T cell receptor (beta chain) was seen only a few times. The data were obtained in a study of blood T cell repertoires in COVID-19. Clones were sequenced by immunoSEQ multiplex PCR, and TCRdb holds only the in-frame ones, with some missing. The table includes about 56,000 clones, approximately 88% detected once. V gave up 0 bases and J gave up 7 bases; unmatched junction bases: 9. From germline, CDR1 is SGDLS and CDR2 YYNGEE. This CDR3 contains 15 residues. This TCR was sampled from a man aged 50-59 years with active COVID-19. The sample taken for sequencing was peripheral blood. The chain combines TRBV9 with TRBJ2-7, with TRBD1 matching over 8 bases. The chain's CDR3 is CASSVGPGTGIEQYF. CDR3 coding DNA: TGTGCCAGCAGCGTAGGTCCGGGGACAGGAATTGAGCAGTACTTC.